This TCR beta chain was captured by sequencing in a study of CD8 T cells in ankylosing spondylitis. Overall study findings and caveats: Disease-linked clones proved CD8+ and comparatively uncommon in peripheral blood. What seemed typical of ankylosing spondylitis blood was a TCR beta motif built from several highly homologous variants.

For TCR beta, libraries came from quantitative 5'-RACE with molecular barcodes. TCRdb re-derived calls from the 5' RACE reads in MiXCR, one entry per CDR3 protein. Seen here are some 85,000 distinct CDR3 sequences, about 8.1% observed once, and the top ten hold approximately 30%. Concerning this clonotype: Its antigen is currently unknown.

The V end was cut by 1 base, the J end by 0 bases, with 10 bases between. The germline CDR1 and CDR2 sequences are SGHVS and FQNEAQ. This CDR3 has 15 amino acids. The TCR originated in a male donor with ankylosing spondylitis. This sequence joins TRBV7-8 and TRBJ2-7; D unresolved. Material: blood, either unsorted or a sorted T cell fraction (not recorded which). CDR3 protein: CASSLEGSDSYEQYV. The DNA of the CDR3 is TGTGCCAGCAGCTTAGAGGGTTCCGACTCCTACGAGCAGTACGTC.